These 20 T cell receptor beta chains were all obtained from the same sample, sequenced in a study of patients and donors after allogeneic stem cell transplantation. Using its own MiXCR run on the RT-PCR reads, TCRdb lists one record per CDR3 protein. In the table there are fewer than 500,000 distinct CDR3 sequences, 16% of which are singletons. The material sequenced was blood, either unsorted or a sorted T cell fraction (not recorded which). The receptors stem from a human donor who was either an allogeneic HSCT recipient or a stem cell or donor lymphocyte infusion donor (not recorded which). It is not recorded whose cells these are; they may come from a transplant donor.

This CDR3 is CASSSPLVDTQYF. The DNA for the CDR3 is TGTGCCAGCAGCTCCCCCCTGGTGGATACGCAGTATTTT. The chain uses TRBV7-8 and TRBJ2-3, with D unresolved. CDR1 and CDR2 from the germline V gene are SGHVS and FQNEAQ. Trimming pared 4 bases from V and 6 bases from J, leaving 11 bases between. This CDR3 spans 13 amino acids.

The chain uses TRBV13 and TRBJ2-7; a possible D gene is TRBD1 (5 bases). Germline V lookup: CDR1 PRHDT, CDR2 FYEKMQ (reference sequence). The CDR3 contains 16 residues. Trimming took off 0 bases at V and 2 bases at J, with 14 bases between the two ends. The CDR3 is CASSLGERGSTYEQYF. CDR3 sequence (DNA): TGTGCCAGCAGCTTAGGTGAAAGGGGTTCCACCTACGAGCAGTACTTC.

The V and J genes are TRBV6-2 or TRBV6-3 and TRBJ1-3; D remains unclear. This CDR3 is 11 amino acids long. Per the germline V gene, CDR1 is MNHEY and CDR2 is SVGEGT. V was clipped by 7 bases and J by 4 bases, with 5 bases between them. The CDR3 bases are TGTGCCAGCAAACGGGGAAACACCATATATTTT. It is translated as CASKRGNTIYF.

Ten or more counts support this clonotype. V and J are TRBV4-1 and TRBJ2-4; possible D gene TRBD1, 6 bases. From germline, CDR1 is MGHRA and CDR2 YSYEKL. The CDR3 has 16 residues. V was cut by 6 bases and J by 0 bases, with 15 bases left in between. The CDR3 is CASRPTGSLAKNIQYF. In nucleotides, the CDR3 is TGCGCCAGCAGACCCACAGGGAGCCTAGCCAAAAACATTCAGTACTTC.

This chain uses TRBV7-9 with TRBJ2-7, with D unclear. The CDR3 contains 15 residues. V was trimmed by 5 bases and J by 2 bases, leaving 16 bases between them. The germline V gene encodes CDR1 SEHNR and CDR2 FQNEAQ (reference sequence). The CDR3 sequence: CASSRTILKAYEQYF. CDR3 coding DNA: TGTGCCAGCAGCCGGACGATTTTGAAAGCCTACGAGCAGTACTTC.

The table lists this clonotype with many counts. The rearrangement uses TRBV11-2 and TRBJ2-1; 11 bases line up with TRBD2. V shed 6 bases, J shed 7 bases, and the junction held 8 bases outside the gene matches. Germline-derived CDR1 and CDR2 are SGHAT and FQNNGV. The CDR3 covers 15 residues. This CDR3 reads CASRLISGRDNEQFF. CDR3 bases: TGTGCCAGCAGGCTGATTAGCGGGAGGGATAATGAGCAGTTCTTC.

V and J are TRBV4-3 and TRBJ2-1, with 7 positions matching TRBD2. J lost 7 bases, V lost 4 bases, and 7 bases had no gene match. This CDR3 contains 14 residues. Germline-derived CDR1 and CDR2 are LGHNA and YSLEER. CDR3 DNA: TGCGCCAGCAGCCGAGCCGGGGAGGGTAATGAGCAGTTCTTC. Amino acids: CASSRAGEGNEQFF.

As concerns this clonotype: One end of the junction varies from germline; a read error may be responsible. The chain recombines TRBV20-1 with TRBJ2-7; 8 bases line up with TRBD1. The CDR3 runs 15 residues. Germline V gene lookup returns CDR1 DFQATT and CDR2 SNEGSKA (reference sequence). CDR3 sequence reads: CSARDRGVLSYEQYF. The CDR3 coding sequence is TGCAGTGCAAGAGACAGGGGCGTCCTCTCCTACGAGCAGTACTTC.

This clonotype was found many times. The J gene is TRBJ2-1, the V gene TRBV3-1, with D perhaps matching TRBD2 (6 bases). The ends were cut back, 4 bases at V and 8 bases at J, with 15 bases in the middle. This CDR3 spans 14 amino acids. Germline lookup yields CDR1 LGHDT and CDR2 YNNKEL (reference sequence). This chain's CDR3 is CASSRRAGDDEQFF. The CDR3 DNA reads as TGTGCCAGCAGCCGGAGGGCCGGCGACGATGAGCAGTTCTTC.

This clonotype was observed a few times. The genes are TRBV7-8 and TRBJ2-1, with D possibly being TRBD2 (6 bases). V dropped 5 bases and J dropped 8 bases, with 22 bases sitting between them. Germline assignment: CDR1 SGHVS and CDR2 FQNEAQ. CDR3 size: 16 residues. CDR3 bases: TGTGCCAGCAGCCCCATCAGGGACTCAGTTCTCGATGAGCAGTTCTTC. Translation: CASSPIRDSVLDEQFF.

This clonotype was observed many times. The rearrangement joins TRBV12-3 or TRBV12-4 to TRBJ2-3, with TRBD2 matching 9 bases. The CDR3 totals 15 residues. J gave up 5 bases and V 7 bases, and 10 bases lay outside the gene matches. In DNA form, the CDR3 reads TGTGCCAGCACCCTTGGGGCTAGCGGGAAAGATACGCAGTATTTT. Translating gives CASTLGASGKDTQYF.

The chain joins TRBV24-1 to TRBJ1-2, with D unclear. Germline V gene sequence: CDR1 KGHDR, CDR2 SFDVKD. The CDR3 has 14 residues. Trimming shortened V by 3 bases and J by 8 bases, and 15 bases separated the two germline ends. In nucleotides, the CDR3 is TGTGCCACCAGTGATGACGGGCCGGGAGGAGGCTACACCTTC. Translating gives CATSDDGPGGGYTF.

V is TRBV19 and J is TRBJ2-1; 9 bases map to TRBD2. CDR1 and CDR2 from the germline V gene are LNHDA and SQIVND (reference sequence). Unmatched junction bases numbered 5, after V lost 9 bases and J lost 2 bases. There are 14 residues in the CDR3. CDR3 loop: CASHIAGAYNEQFF. The CDR3 region has the DNA TGTGCCAGCCACATAGCGGGGGCCTACAATGAGCAGTTCTTC.

The table lists this clonotype with a few counts. The chain uses TRBV19 and TRBJ2-5; tentatively, D is TRBD2 (6 bases). The CDR3 totals 12 residues. Trimming left V 9 bases short and J 2 bases short, with 10 bases between. CDR1 is LNHDA, CDR2 SQIVND, per germline (reference sequence). The CDR3 region is CASSDYQETQYF. For the CDR3, the DNA is TGTGCCAGCTCGGACTATCAAGAGACCCAGTACTTC. The complete variable domain, with remaining parts taken from reference TRBV19 and TRBJ2-5, reads DGGITQSPKYLFRKEGQNVTLSCEQNLNHDAMYWYRQDPGQGLRLIYYSQIVNDFQKGDIAEGYSVSREKKESFPLTVTSAQKNPTAFYLCASSDYQETQYFGPGTRLLVL.

This chain links TRBV2 with TRBJ1-5, with TRBD1 matching over 8 bases. Germline assignment: CDR1 SNHLY and CDR2 FYNNEI. The CDR3 length is 13 residues. V lost 5 bases, J lost 9 bases, and 6 bases stayed unmatched. The CDR3 coding sequence is TGTGCCAGCAGTCCGGACAGGGTCAGGCCCCAGCATTTT. Its translation is CASSPDRVRPQHF.

This chain uses TRBV12-3 or TRBV12-4 with TRBJ2-2; possible D gene TRBD1, 5 bases. CDR3 length: 15 amino acids. V was clipped by 5 bases and J by 2 bases, with 12 bases between them. The CDR3 DNA follows: TGTGCCAGCAGTCCACAGGCGACAAACACCGGGGAGCTGTTTTTT. It is translated as CASSPQATNTGELFF.

This sequence joins TRBV27 and TRBJ2-2, with D possibly being TRBD1 or TRBD2 (6 bases each). The CDR3 length is 13 residues. Trimming shortened V by 6 bases and J by 6 bases, and 11 bases separated the two germline ends. Germline CDR1 and CDR2: MNHEY and SMNVEV (reference sequence). The CDR3 region is CASRAGEAGELFF. The CDR3 DNA reads as TGTGCCAGCAGGGCAGGGGAGGCCGGGGAGCTGTTTTTT.

The chain carries TRBV7-2 and TRBJ2-7, with D possibly being TRBD2 (5 bases). Germline V gives CDR1 SGHTA, CDR2 FQGNSA. V lost 3 bases and J lost 5, with 11 bases in between. The CDR3 is made up of 13 amino acids. The CDR3 coding sequence is TGTGCCAGCAGCTTCCCGGCCGGGGACGAGCAGTACTTC. Amino acids: CASSFPAGDEQYF.

This clonotype was observed a handful of times. The chain couples TRBV9 to TRBJ2-5, with 9 bases that match TRBD1. CDR1 and CDR2 (germline): SGDLS, YYNGEE. The V gene end was trimmed by 0 bases and the J gene end by 4 bases; junction bases not matched to a gene: 7. The CDR3 consists of 16 residues. The CDR3 region has the DNA TGTGCCAGCAGCGTAGGGGGGACAGGGATGGGAGAGACCCAGTACTTC. Translation: CASSVGGTGMGETQYF.

V is TRBV27 and J is TRBJ2-7; D possibly corresponds to TRBD2 (6 bases). The CDR3 loop spans 14 amino acids. Germline CDR1 reads MNHEY; CDR2 reads SMNVEV (reference sequence). V shed 3 bases and J shed 3 bases, with 12 bases lying between them. CDR3 region: CASSFLAGSYEQYF. The CDR3 bases are TGTGCCAGCAGTTTTTTGGCGGGGAGCTACGAGCAGTACTTC.